These 30 T cell receptor beta chains originate from one sample sequenced in a study of human T cells and chemical hapten exposure. TCRdb passed the RACE reads through MiXCR, listing each CDR3 protein once. Among roughly 180,000 distinct CDR3 sequences listed, about a fifth were seen once. Time point in this sample: patch test 1, 2 weeks after DPC sensitization. Treatment defined: therapeutic diphenylcyclopropenone sensitization with weekly scalp DPC. This material consisted of whole blood, taken in connection with sensitization to the hapten diphenylcyclopropenone (DPC). Source of these receptors: a woman in her forties or fifties with alopecia areata. Some clones in this sample may be carry-over from other donors' samples.

This clonotype was detected only a few times. This chain uses TRBV5-1 with TRBJ2-2; D is unresolved. The CDR3 extends over 13 amino acids. V gave up 5 bases and J gave up 4 bases, with 9 bases separating them. Germline loops: CDR1 SGHRS, CDR2 YFSETQ. The CDR3 coding sequence is TGCGCCAGCAGGTGGTTTGCCACCGGGGAGCTGTTTTTT. Its protein product is CASRWFATGELFF.

The chain has TRBV6-1 and TRBJ2-3, with TRBD2 as a possible D gene (5 bases). CDR3 size: 13 residues. V dropped 3 bases and J dropped 8 bases, with 12 bases sitting between them. Germline loops: CDR1 MNHNS, CDR2 SASEGT. The CDR3 is CASSERKGSTQYF. In DNA form, the CDR3 reads TGTGCCAGCAGTGAGCGAAAAGGGAGTACGCAGTATTTT.

This clonotype was counted between two and nine times. CDR3 coding DNA: TGTGCCAGCAGCCCTTACCGTAGCTCCTACAATGAGCAGTTCTTC. This gives the protein CASSPYRSSYNEQFF. The chain is built from TRBV11-2 and TRBJ2-1, with no clear D. CDR1 SGHAT and CDR2 FQNNGV come from the germline V gene. V shed 5 bases and J shed 0 bases, with 11 bases lying between them. This CDR3 has 15 residues.

The rearrangement links TRBV6-1 to TRBJ2-7, with a possible D match to TRBD1 (6 bases). This CDR3 is 13 amino acids long. CDR1 is MNHNS and CDR2 is SASEGT in the germline V gene. V shed 7 bases and J shed 3 bases, with 13 bases lying between them. The CDR3 loop is CASNTGHLYEQYF. The CDR3 coding sequence is TGTGCCAGCAACACGGGACACCTCTACGAGCAGTACTTC.

This clonotype turned up a few times. The chain has TRBV6-5 and TRBJ2-7; D gene ambiguous. The CDR3 loop spans 14 amino acids. Germline CDR1 and CDR2: MNHEY and SVGAGI. Trimming pared 0 bases from V and 4 bases from J, leaving 10 bases between. The CDR3 loop reads CASSYSRSEYEQYF. The CDR3 DNA follows: TGTGCCAGCAGTTACTCAAGGTCAGAGTACGAGCAGTACTTC.

The V call is TRBV7-9, the J call TRBJ2-5, with 9 positions matching TRBD2. The CDR3 runs 15 residues. Trimming cost V 0 bases and J 4 bases; bases outside gene matches: 3. The germline gives CDR1 SEHNR, CDR2 FQNEAQ (reference sequence). Written as DNA, the CDR3 is TGTGCCAGCAGCTTAGCCCCACTAGCGGGAGAGACCCAGTACTTC. Encoded protein: CASSLAPLAGETQYF.

This clonotype has more than one count but fewer than ten. This sequence joins TRBV20-1 and TRBJ2-1; D is uncertain. The V and J ends lost 6 bases and 0 bases respectively, with 15 bases between them. CDR1 and CDR2 (germline): DFQATT, SNEGSKA (reference sequence). The CDR3 sequence is 15 residues long. The CDR3 region has the DNA TGCAGTGCCATAGATGACGGTCGCTCCTACAATGAGCAGTTCTTC. Translation: CSAIDDGRSYNEQFF.

V is TRBV5-5 and J is TRBJ2-5, with D perhaps being TRBD1 or TRBD2 (5 bases each). CDR3 size: 14 residues. CDR1 and CDR2 from the germline V gene are SGHKS and YYEKEE (reference sequence). V shed 9 bases and J shed 2 bases, with 17 bases lying between them. This chain's CDR3 is CATAGTHAQETQYF. CDR3 DNA: TGTGCCACCGCCGGGACCCACGCGCAAGAGACCCAGTACTTC.

The gene calls are TRBV5-1 and TRBJ1-5; D not resolved. The CDR3 has 15 amino acids. The V end was cut by 0 bases, the J end by 8 bases, with 15 bases between. From germline, CDR1 is SGHRS and CDR2 YFSETQ. This chain's CDR3 is CASSLDPVSGEPQHF. The CDR3 DNA reads as TGCGCCAGCAGCTTGGATCCTGTTTCAGGTGAGCCCCAGCATTTT.

This clonotype has only a few counts. V gene TRBV25-1 combines with J gene TRBJ2-7, with D unclear. CDR1 and CDR2 (germline): MGHDK, SYGVNS. The CDR3 loop spans 15 amino acids. V lost 6 bases and J 2 bases, leaving 17 bases between the germline ends. The CDR3 here is CASSQRARATYEQYF. DNA of the CDR3: TGTGCCAGCAGCCAAAGGGCTAGGGCGACCTACGAGCAGTACTTC.

This clonotype appeared once. V and J are TRBV4-2 and TRBJ1-3; TRBD1 matches at 10 bases. The V segment lost 0 bases and the J segment 3 bases; nucleotides outside the gene matches: 5. In germline, CDR1 is LGHNA, CDR2 YNFKEQ. The CDR3 runs to 17 residues. The CDR3 is CASSQEGQGIDGNTIYF. CDR3 DNA sequence: TGTGCCAGCAGCCAAGAGGGACAGGGGATAGATGGAAACACCATATATTTT.

This clonotype came up many times. The chain couples TRBV20-1 to TRBJ1-2; no definite D call. The germline gives CDR1 DFQATT, CDR2 SNEGSKA (reference sequence). Between the trimmed V and J ends, which lost 2 bases and 14 bases, there was a span of 9 bases. The CDR3 has 9 residues. The DNA for the CDR3 is TGCAGTGCTAGACCCTCTTATACCTTC. Its protein product is CSARPSYTF.

This clonotype came up a few times. This chain's CDR3 is CASSLGRDSSTDTQYF. CDR3 nucleotide sequence: TGCGCCAGCAGCTTGGGAAGGGACTCAAGCACAGATACGCAGTATTTT. The V call is TRBV5-1, the J call TRBJ2-3; maybe TRBD2 (6 bases). The CDR3 length is 16 residues. Deletions cut 0 bases from V and 0 bases from J, with 11 bases between. Germline assignment: CDR1 SGHRS and CDR2 YFSETQ.

This chain uses TRBV7-9 with TRBJ1-5; TRBD1 is a possible D gene (5 bases). Germline V gene data show CDR1 as SEHNR and CDR2 as FQNEAQ (reference sequence). The CDR3 is made up of 15 amino acids. V shed 4 bases and J shed 3 bases, with 13 bases lying between them. Here the CDR3 reads CASSSGGRFNQPQHF. The CDR3 coding sequence is TGTGCCAGCAGCTCCGGGGGACGGTTCAATCAGCCCCAGCATTTT.

The J gene is TRBJ2-1, the V gene TRBV18, with 9 bases identical to TRBD2. Trimming at V came to 3 bases and at J to 5 bases, leaving 5 bases not matched to a gene. This CDR3 comprises 15 residues. CDR1 and CDR2 from the germline V gene are KGHSH and LQKENI. CDR3: CASSPSAGGHNEQFF. CDR3 coding DNA: TGTGCCAGCTCACCTTCGGCGGGAGGGCACAATGAGCAGTTCTTC.

This clonotype was detected only a few times. The J gene is TRBJ1-4, the V gene TRBV20-1; 8 nucleotides line up with TRBD1. The junction had 11 bases not matched to a gene; V was cut back by 6 bases and J by 5 bases. The CDR3 covers 15 residues. Germline values: CDR1 DFQATT, CDR2 SNEGSKA (reference sequence). CDR3 sequence reads: CSASSPGQENEKLFF. The CDR3 nucleotides read TGCAGTGCCAGCTCCCCGGGACAGGAGAATGAAAAACTGTTTTTT.

The V and J genes are TRBV24-1 and TRBJ2-2, with a weak D call TRBD1 (5 bases). V lost 0 bases and J 5 bases, leaving 9 bases between the germline ends. Looked up from germline, CDR1 is KGHDR and CDR2 is SFDVKD. The CDR3 is 15 amino acids. CDR3 DNA: TGTGCCACCAGTGATTTGAGACAGAAGACCGGGGAGCTGTTTTTT. Encoded protein: CATSDLRQKTGELFF.

The chain employs TRBV7-2 and TRBJ2-7; D is unresolved. Germline assignment: CDR1 SGHTA and CDR2 FQGNSA. V dropped 2 bases and J dropped 5 bases, with 13 bases sitting between them. The CDR3 loop spans 14 amino acids. CDR3 residues: CASSLRPISHEQYF. The CDR3 DNA is TGTGCCAGCAGCTTAAGGCCTATCTCTCACGAGCAGTACTTC.

The chain recombines TRBV7-3 with TRBJ2-5; D possibly uses TRBD1 or TRBD2 (5 bases each). CDR3 length equals 15 residues. V lost 8 bases to trimming and J lost 4 bases, with 20 bases between them. Per the germline V gene, CDR1 is SGHTA and CDR2 is FQGTGA. CDR3 bases: TGTGCCAGCGAAATAGGGGCCCCCGGGGCAGAGACCCAGTACTTC. Residues: CASEIGAPGAETQYF.

This chain joins TRBV20-1 and TRBJ1-3; possible D gene TRBD1, 5 bases. V lost 6 bases, J lost 0 bases, and 15 bases lay in between. The germline V gene encodes CDR1 DFQATT and CDR2 SNEGSKA (reference sequence). CDR3 length: 15 residues. This CDR3 reads CSARQPASSGNTIYF. CDR3 nucleotide sequence: TGCAGTGCCCGACAGCCAGCATCCTCTGGAAACACCATATATTTT.

The chain employs TRBV12-3 or TRBV12-4 and TRBJ1-1; D ambiguous. Trimming left V 3 bases short and J 1 base short, with 12 bases between. The CDR3 contains 15 residues. The CDR3 sequence: CASSLRGAWNTEAFF. The CDR3 DNA reads as TGTGCCAGCAGTTTGCGGGGAGCTTGGAACACTGAAGCTTTCTTT.

In this sample, this clonotype turned up a few times. This chain links TRBV27 with TRBJ2-3; 10 bases fit TRBD1. This CDR3 has 15 residues. Germline CDR1 is MNHEY and CDR2 is SMNVEV (reference sequence). After removal of 7 bases from V and 1 base from J, the junction contained 5 bases not matched to a gene. DNA for the CDR3: TGTGCCAGCAAGACAGGGGGCAAACGCACAGATACGCAGTATTTT. Protein product: CASKTGGKRTDTQYF.

The rearrangement joins TRBV7-3 to TRBJ2-4; D is possibly TRBD1 (5 bases). The CDR3 length is 15 residues. Deletions cut 8 bases from V and 2 bases from J, with 16 bases between. CDR1 and CDR2 from the germline V gene are SGHTA and FQGTGA. The CDR3 spells CASGAGRLTKNIQYF. CDR3 DNA sequence: TGTGCCAGCGGGGCAGGGCGTTTAACCAAAAACATTCAGTACTTC.

This clonotype turned up a few times. This rearrangement joins TRBV29-1 to TRBJ1-2; D is ambiguous. Germline V lookup: CDR1 SQVTM, CDR2 ANQGSEA. Deletions cut 3 bases from V and 3 bases from J, with 8 bases between. The CDR3 length is 12 residues. The CDR3 is CSVDTVDYGYTF. In DNA, the CDR3 is TGCAGCGTTGACACGGTTGACTATGGCTACACCTTC.

CDR3 sequence: CASSLARAVGFPYEQYF. In DNA form, the CDR3 reads TGTGCCAGCAGTTTAGCTCGAGCCGTGGGCTTTCCCTACGAGCAGTACTTC. The rearrangement joins TRBV12-3 or TRBV12-4 to TRBJ2-7; D unresolved. The CDR3 is 17 residues long. Trimming removed 0 bases at V and 2 bases at J, with 17 bases between.

The V call is TRBV29-1, the J call TRBJ2-5, with no clear D. Trimming left V 0 bases short and J 6 bases short, with 5 bases between. Looked up from germline, CDR1 is SQVTM and CDR2 is ANQGSEA. The CDR3 covers 11 residues. The CDR3 DNA sequence: TGCAGCGTTGAAGAACGAAAGACCCAGTACTTC. Protein: CSVEERKTQYF. Combining the CDR3 with reference TRBV29-1 and TRBJ2-5 gives the whole variable domain SAVISQKPSRDICQRGTSLTIQCQVDSQVTMMFWYRQQPGQSLTLIATANQGSEATYESGFVIDKFPISRPNLTFSTLTVSNMSPEDSSIYLCSVEERKTQYFGPGTRLLVL.

The chain employs TRBV2 and TRBJ1-1, with 7 bases identical to TRBD1. Germline CDR1 and CDR2: SNHLY and FYNNEI. V lost 4 bases to trimming and J lost 7 bases; unmatched junction nucleotides: 6. The CDR3 contains 13 residues. The chain's CDR3 is CASSGTGVGEAFF. CDR3 sequence (DNA): TGTGCCAGCAGTGGAACAGGGGTCGGTGAAGCTTTCTTT. The complete variable domain, with remaining parts taken from reference TRBV2 and TRBJ1-1, reads EPEVTQTPSHQVTQMGQEVILRCVPISNHLYFYWYRQILGQKVEFLVSFYNNEISEKSEIFDDQFSVERPDGSNFTLKIRSTKLEDSAMYFCASSGTGVGEAFFGQGTRLTVV.

The gene calls are TRBV6-5 and TRBJ1-4, with D perhaps TRBD1 (6 bases). The germline V gene has CDR1 MNHEY and CDR2 SVGAGI. The CDR3 spans 15 residues. V was cut by 8 bases and J by 0 bases, with 13 bases left in between. CDR3 nucleotide sequence: TGTGCCAGCCAGGGACACCCGGCAACTAATGAAAAACTGTTTTTT. Translating it yields CASQGHPATNEKLFF.

In this sample, this clonotype turned up a few times. The chain's CDR3 is CASRPGGPGNTIYF. The CDR3 nucleotides are TGTGCCAGCAGACCCGGGGGACCCGGAAACACCATATATTTT. The rearrangement links TRBV3-1 to TRBJ1-3, with D perhaps TRBD1 (5 bases). V was pared by 6 bases and J by 4 bases, with 13 bases between. The CDR3 totals 14 residues. Per germline, CDR1 LGHDT and CDR2 YNNKEL (reference sequence).

This clonotype was detected only a few times. This rearrangement joins TRBV6-5 to TRBJ1-2; D perhaps matches TRBD1 (5 bases). Trimming left V 10 bases short and J 0 bases short, with 12 bases between. The CDR3 has 13 residues. Germline V gene sequence: CDR1 MNHEY, CDR2 SVGAGI. In DNA form, the CDR3 reads TGTGCCACCCTGGACACAGCTAACTATGGCTACACCTTC. Its protein is CATLDTANYGYTF.